The present T cell receptor (beta chain) was sequenced within a study of T-cell memory formation after mild COVID-19. Study outcomes and limitations: Mostly located in CM and EM were contracting CD4+ clones, with contracting CD8+ clones located in EMRA.

Trimming took off 1 base at V and 0 bases at J, with 4 bases between the two ends. The CDR3 consists of 12 residues. From germline, CDR1 is SQVTM and CDR2 ANQGSEA. 5'RACE with constant-segment primers built TCRalpha and TCRbeta cDNA libraries with UMIs. TCRdb independently ran MiXCR on the 5' RACE reads; one entry per CDR3 protein. This sample yields approximately 570,000 distinct CDR3 sequences, of which 18% are seen a single time; about 12% belongs to the top ten. This clonotype occurred many times. Its antigen is still unknown. This receptor was taken from an adult woman who had mild COVID-19 (a few samples of this study predate the infection). Cell type and time point are not known. The sequencing sample was made of PBMCs or a T cell subset sorted from them (not recorded which). The chain has TRBV29-1 and TRBJ2-7; D not certain. The chain's CDR3 is CSVEGDSYEQYF. The CDR3 DNA sequence: TGCAGCGTTGAAGGGGACTCCTACGAGCAGTACTTC.